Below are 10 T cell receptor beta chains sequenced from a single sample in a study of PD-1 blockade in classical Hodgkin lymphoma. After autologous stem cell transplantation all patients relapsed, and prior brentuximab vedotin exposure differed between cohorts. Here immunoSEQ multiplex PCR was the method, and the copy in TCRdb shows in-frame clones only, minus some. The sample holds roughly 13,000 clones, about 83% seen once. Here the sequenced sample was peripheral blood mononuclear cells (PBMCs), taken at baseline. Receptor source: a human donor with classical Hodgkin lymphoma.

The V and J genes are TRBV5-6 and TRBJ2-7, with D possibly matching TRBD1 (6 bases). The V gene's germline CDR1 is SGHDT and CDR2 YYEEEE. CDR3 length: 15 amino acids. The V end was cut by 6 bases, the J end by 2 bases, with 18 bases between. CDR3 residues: CASIPWQGTTYEQYV. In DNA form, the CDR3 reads TGTGCCAGCATTCCGTGGCAGGGGACGACCTACGAGCAGTACGTC.

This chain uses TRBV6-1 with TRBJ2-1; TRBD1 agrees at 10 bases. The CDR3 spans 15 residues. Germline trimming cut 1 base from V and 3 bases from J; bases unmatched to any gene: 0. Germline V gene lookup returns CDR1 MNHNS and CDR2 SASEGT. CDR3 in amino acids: CASSEGTGGYNEQFF. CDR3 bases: TGTGCCAGCAGTGAAGGGACAGGGGGCTACAATGAGCAGTTCTTC.

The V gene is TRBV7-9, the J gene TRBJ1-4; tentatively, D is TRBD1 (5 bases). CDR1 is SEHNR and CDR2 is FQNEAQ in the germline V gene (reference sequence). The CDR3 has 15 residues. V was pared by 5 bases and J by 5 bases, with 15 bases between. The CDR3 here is CASSRTRDLNEKLFF. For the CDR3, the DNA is TGTGCCAGCAGCCGGACCAGGGACCTGAATGAAAAACTGTTTTTT.

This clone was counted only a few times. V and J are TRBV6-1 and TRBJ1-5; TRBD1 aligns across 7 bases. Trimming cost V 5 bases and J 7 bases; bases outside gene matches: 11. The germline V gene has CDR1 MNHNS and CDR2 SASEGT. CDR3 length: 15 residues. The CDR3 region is CASSQDRVLTQPQHF. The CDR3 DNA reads TGTGCCAGCAGTCAAGACAGGGTACTAACACAGCCCCAGCATTTT.

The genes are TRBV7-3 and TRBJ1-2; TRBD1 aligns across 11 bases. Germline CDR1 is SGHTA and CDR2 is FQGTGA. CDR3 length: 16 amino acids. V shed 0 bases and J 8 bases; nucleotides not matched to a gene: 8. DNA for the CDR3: TGTGCCAGCAGCTTAACCCGGACAGGGGGCGAGGAGGGCTACACCTTC. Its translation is CASSLTRTGGEEGYTF.

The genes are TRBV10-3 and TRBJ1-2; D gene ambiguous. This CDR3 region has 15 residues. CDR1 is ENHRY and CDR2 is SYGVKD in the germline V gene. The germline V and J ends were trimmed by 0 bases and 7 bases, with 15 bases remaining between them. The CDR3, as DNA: TGTGCCATCAGTGAGTCCTTCATAGGAGTTCTTGGCTACACCTTC. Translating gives CAISESFIGVLGYTF.

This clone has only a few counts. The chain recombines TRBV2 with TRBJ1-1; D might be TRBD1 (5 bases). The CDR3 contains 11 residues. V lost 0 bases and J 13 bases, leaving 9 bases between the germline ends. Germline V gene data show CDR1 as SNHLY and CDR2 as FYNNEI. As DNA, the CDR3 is TGTGCCAGCAGTGAAGCGGGCAGGGTTTTCTTT. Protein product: CASSEAGRVFF.

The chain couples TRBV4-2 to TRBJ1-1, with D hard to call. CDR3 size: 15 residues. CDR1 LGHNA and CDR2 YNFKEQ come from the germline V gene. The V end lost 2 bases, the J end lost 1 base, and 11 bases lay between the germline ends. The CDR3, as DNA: TGTGCCAGCAGCCAATATTGGGGTGGGAACACTGAAGCTTTCTTT. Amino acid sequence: CASSQYWGGNTEAFF.

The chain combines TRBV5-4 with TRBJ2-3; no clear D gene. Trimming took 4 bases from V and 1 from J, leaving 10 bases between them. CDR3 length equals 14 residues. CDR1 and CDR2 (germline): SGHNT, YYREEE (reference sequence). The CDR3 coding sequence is TGTGCCAGCAGCCCCACCGTGGGCACAGATACGCAGTATTTT. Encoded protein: CASSPTVGTDTQYF.

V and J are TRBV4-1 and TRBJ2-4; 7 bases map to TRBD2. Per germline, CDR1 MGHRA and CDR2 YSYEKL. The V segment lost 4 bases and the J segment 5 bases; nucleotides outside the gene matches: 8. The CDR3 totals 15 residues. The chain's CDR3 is CASSLFGAGENIQYF. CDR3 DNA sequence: TGCGCCAGCAGCCTTTTCGGGGCGGGGGAAAACATTCAGTACTTC.